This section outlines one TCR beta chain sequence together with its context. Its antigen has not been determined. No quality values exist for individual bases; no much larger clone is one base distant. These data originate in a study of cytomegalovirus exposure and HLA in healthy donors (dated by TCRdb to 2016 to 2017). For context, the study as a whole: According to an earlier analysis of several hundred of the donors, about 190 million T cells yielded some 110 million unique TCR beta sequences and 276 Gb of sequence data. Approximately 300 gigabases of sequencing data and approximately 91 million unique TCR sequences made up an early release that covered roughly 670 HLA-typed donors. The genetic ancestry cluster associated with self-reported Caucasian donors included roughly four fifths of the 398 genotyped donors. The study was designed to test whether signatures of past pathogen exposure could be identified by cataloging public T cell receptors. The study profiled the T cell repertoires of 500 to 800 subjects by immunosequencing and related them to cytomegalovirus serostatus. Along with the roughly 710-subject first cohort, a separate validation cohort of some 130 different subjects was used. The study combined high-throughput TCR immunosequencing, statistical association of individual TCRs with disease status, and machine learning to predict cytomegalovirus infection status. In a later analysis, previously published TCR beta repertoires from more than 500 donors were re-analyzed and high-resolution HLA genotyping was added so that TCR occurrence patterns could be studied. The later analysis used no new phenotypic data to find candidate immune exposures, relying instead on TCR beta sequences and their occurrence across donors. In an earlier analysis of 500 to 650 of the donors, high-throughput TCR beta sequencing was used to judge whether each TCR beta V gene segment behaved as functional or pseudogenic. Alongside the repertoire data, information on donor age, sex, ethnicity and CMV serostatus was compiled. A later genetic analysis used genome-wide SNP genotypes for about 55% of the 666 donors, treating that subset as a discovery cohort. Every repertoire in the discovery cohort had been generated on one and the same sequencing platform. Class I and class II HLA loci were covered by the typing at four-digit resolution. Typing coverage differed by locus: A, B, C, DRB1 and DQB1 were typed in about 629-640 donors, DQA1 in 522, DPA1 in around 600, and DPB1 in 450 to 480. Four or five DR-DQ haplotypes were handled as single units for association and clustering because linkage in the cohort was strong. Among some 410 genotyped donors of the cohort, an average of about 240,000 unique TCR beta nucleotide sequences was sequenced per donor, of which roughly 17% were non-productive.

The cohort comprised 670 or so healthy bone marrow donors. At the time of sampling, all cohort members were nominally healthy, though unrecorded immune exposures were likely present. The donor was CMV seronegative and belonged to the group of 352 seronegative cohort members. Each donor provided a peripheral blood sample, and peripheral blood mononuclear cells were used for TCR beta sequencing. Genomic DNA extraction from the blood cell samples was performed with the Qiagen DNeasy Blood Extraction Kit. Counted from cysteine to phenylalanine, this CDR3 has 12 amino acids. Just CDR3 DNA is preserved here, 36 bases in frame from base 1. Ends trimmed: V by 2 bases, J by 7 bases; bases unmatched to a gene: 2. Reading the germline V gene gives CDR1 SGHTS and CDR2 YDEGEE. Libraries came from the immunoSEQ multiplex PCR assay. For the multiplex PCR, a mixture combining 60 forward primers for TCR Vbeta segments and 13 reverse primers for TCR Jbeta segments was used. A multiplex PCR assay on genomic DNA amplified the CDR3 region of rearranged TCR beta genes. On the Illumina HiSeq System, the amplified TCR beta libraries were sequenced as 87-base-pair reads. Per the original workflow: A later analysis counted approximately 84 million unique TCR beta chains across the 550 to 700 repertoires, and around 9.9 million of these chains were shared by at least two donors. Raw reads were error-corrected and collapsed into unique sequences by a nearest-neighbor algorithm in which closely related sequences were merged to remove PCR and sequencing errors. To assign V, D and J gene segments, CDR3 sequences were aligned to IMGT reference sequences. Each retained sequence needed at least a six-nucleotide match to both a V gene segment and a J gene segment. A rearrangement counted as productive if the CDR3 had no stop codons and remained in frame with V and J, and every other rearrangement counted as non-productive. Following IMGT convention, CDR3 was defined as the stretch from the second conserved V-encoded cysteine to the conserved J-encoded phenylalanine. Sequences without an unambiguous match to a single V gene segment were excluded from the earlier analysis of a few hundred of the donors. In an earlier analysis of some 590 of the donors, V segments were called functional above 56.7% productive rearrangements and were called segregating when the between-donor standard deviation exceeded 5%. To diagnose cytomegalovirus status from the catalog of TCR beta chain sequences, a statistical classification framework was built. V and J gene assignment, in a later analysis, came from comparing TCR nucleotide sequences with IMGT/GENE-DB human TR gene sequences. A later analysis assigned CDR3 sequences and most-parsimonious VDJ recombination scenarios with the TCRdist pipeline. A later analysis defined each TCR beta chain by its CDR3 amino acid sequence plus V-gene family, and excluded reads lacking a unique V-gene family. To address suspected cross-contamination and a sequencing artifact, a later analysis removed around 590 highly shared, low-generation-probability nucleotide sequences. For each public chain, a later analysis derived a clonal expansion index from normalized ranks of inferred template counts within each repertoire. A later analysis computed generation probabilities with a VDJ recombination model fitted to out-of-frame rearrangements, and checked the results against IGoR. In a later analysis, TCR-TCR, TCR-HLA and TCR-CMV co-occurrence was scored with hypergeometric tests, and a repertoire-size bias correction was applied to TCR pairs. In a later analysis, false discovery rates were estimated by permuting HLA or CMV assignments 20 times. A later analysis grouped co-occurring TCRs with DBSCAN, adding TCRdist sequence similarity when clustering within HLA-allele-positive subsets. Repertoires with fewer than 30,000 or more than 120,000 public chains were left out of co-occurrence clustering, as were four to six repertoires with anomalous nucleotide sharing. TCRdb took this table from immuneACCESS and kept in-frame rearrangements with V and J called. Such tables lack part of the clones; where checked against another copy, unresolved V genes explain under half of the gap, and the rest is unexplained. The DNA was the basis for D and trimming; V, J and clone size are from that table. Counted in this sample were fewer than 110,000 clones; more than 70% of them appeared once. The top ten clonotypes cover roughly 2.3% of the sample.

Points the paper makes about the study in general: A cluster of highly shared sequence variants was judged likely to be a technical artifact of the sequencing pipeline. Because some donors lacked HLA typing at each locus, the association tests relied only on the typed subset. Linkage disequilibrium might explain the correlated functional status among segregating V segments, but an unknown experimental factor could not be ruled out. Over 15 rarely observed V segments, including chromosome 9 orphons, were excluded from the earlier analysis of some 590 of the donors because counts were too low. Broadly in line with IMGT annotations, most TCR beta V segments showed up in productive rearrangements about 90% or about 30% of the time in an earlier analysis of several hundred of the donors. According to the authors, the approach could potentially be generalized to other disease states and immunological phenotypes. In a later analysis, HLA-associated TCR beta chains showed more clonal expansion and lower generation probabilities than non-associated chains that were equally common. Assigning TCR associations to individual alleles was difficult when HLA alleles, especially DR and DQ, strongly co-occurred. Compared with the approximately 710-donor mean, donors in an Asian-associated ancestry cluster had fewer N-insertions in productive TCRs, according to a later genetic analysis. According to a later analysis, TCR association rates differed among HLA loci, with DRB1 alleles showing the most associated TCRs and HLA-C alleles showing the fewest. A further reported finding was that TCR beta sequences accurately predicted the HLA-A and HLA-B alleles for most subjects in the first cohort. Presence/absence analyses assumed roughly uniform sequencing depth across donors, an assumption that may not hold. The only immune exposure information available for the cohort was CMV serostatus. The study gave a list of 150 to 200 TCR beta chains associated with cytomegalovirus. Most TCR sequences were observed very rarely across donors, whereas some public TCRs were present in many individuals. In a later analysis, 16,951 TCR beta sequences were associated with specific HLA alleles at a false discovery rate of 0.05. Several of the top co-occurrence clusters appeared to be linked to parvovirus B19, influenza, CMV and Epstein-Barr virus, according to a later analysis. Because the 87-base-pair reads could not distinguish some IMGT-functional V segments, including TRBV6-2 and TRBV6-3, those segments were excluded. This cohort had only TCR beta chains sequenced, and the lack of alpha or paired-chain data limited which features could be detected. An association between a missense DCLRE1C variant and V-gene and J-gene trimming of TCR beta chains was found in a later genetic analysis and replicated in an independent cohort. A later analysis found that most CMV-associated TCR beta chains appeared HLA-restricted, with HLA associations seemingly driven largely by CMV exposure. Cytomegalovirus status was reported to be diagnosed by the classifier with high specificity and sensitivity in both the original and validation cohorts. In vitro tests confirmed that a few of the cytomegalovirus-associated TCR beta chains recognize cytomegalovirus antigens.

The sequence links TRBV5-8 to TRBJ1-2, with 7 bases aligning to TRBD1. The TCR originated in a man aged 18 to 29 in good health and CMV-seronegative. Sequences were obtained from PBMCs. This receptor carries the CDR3 CASSFGTVGYTF. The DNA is TGTGCCAGCAGCTTCGGGACAGTTGGCTACACCTTC.